Listed below are T cell receptor beta chains from one sample, sequenced in a study of shared clonotypes between healthy human individuals. Generated by immunoSEQ multiplex PCR, the TCRdb table keeps only in-frame clones and is missing some. The data show about 2.1 million clones, 85% to 95% seen once. The sample taken for sequencing was naive CD8+ T cells from PBMCs. The receptors stem from a man younger than 30 in good health. Some clones in this sample may be carry-over from other donors' samples. The CDR3 runs from the conserved cysteine through the conserved F or W. The order of the fields is clone size, D gene, J gene, V gene, CDR3 protein, CDR3 DNA. D genes are given only for firm matches. Expanded clones get a size class; other rows say once, few or many, or leave the size out.

clone size: .; D gene: .; J gene: TRBJ2-1; V gene: TRBV19; CDR3 protein: CASSMRGLGYNEQFF; CDR3 DNA: TGTGCCAGTAGTATGAGGGGGTTAGGTTACAATGAGCAGTTCTTC
clone size: .; D gene: .; J gene: TRBJ1-5; V gene: TRBV15; CDR3 protein: CATSRAGTSNQPQHF; CDR3 DNA: TGTGCCACCAGCAGAGCTGGCACCAGCAATCAGCCCCAGCATTTT
clone size: .; D gene: TRBD1; J gene: TRBJ2-7; V gene: TRBV10-3; CDR3 protein: CAINAGDRDHEQYF; CDR3 DNA: TGTGCCATCAATGCTGGGGACAGGGACCACGAGCAGTACTTC
clone size: .; D gene: .; J gene: TRBJ1-3; V gene: TRBV14; CDR3 protein: CASSPYGNTIYF; CDR3 DNA: TGTGCCAGCAGCCCATATGGAAACACCATATATTTT
clone size: .; D gene: .; J gene: TRBJ1-5; V gene: TRBV7-3; CDR3 protein: CASANLRVGGNQPQHF; CDR3 DNA: TGTGCCAGCGCAAACCTGCGGGTTGGTGGCAATCAGCCCCAGCATTTT
clone size: .; D gene: .; J gene: TRBJ2-7; V gene: TRBV30; CDR3 protein: CAWSITHGSRNEQYF; CDR3 DNA: TGTGCCTGGAGTATCACCCACGGCAGTAGAAACGAGCAGTACTTC
clone size: .; D gene: .; J gene: TRBJ2-1; V gene: TRBV30; CDR3 protein: CAWKISGKYNEQFF; CDR3 DNA: TGTGCCTGGAAGATATCGGGGAAATACAATGAGCAGTTCTTC
clone size: .; D gene: .; J gene: TRBJ2-7; V gene: TRBV4-1; CDR3 protein: CASSQVTAYEQYF; CDR3 DNA: TGCGCCAGCAGCCAGGTGACAGCCTACGAGCAGTACTTC
clone size: few; D gene: .; J gene: TRBJ1-2; V gene: TRBV7-9; CDR3 protein: CASSLEAGDTPNYGYTF; CDR3 DNA: TGTGCCAGCAGCTTAGAGGCAGGAGATACCCCTAACTATGGCTACACCTTC
clone size: .; D gene: TRBD1; J gene: TRBJ1-5; V gene: TRBV27; CDR3 protein: CASSRLPGQGAVSNQPQHF; CDR3 DNA: TGTGCCAGCAGTCGTTTACCCGGACAGGGGGCCGTTAGCAATCAGCCCCAGCATTTT
clone size: .; D gene: TRBD1; J gene: TRBJ1-2; V gene: TRBV28; CDR3 protein: CASSFSRDSGYHLYTF; CDR3 DNA: TGTGCCAGCAGTTTTTCGAGGGACAGTGGCTACCATCTGTACACCTTC
clone size: .; D gene: .; J gene: TRBJ2-7; V gene: TRBV14; CDR3 protein: CASSQPRLGGEQYF; CDR3 DNA: TGTGCCAGCAGCCAGCCCCGACTAGGGGGGGAGCAGTACTTC
clone size: few; D gene: .; J gene: TRBJ1-1; V gene: TRBV29-1; CDR3 protein: CSAIGTMDSPKGAFF; CDR3 DNA: TGCAGCGCAATAGGGACGATGGACAGCCCAAAAGGAGCTTTCTTT
clone size: .; D gene: .; J gene: TRBJ2-1; V gene: TRBV27; CDR3 protein: CASSVSVGVWDEQFF; CDR3 DNA: TGTGCCAGCAGTGTATCCGTCGGGGTTTGGGATGAGCAGTTCTTC
clone size: .; D gene: TRBD1; J gene: TRBJ1-2; V gene: TRBV28; CDR3 protein: CASSLVKGATNYGYTF; CDR3 DNA: TGTGCCAGCAGTTTGGTCAAGGGGGCCACTAACTATGGCTACACCTTC
clone size: .; D gene: TRBD2; J gene: TRBJ2-1; V gene: TRBV6-5; CDR3 protein: CASSYRTSNEQFF; CDR3 DNA: TGTGCCAGCAGTTATCGGACTAGCAATGAGCAGTTCTTC
clone size: .; D gene: TRBD2; J gene: TRBJ2-1; V gene: TRBV28; CDR3 protein: CASSFTSGSINEQFF; CDR3 DNA: TGTGCCAGCAGTTTCACTAGCGGGAGTATAAATGAGCAGTTCTTC
clone size: .; D gene: TRBD2; J gene: TRBJ2-1; V gene: TRBV7-6; CDR3 protein: CASSLVGEGYNEQFF; CDR3 DNA: TGTGCCAGCAGCTTAGTGGGGGAGGGATACAATGAGCAGTTCTTC
clone size: .; D gene: .; J gene: TRBJ1-1; V gene: TRBV5-4; CDR3 protein: CASSLVGGNTEAFF; CDR3 DNA: TGTGCCAGCAGCTTGGTAGGAGGGAACACTGAAGCTTTCTTT
clone size: .; D gene: TRBD1; J gene: TRBJ1-1; V gene: TRBV5-1; CDR3 protein: CASSSRDRVSEAFF; CDR3 DNA: TGCGCCAGCAGCTCCCGGGACAGGGTATCTGAAGCTTTCTTT
clone size: once; D gene: .; J gene: TRBJ2-2; V gene: TRBV28; CDR3 protein: CASSDLRPSGELFF; CDR3 DNA: TGTGCCAGCAGTGACCTCAGGCCAAGTGGGGAGCTGTTTTTT
clone size: .; D gene: .; J gene: TRBJ1-2; V gene: TRBV27; CDR3 protein: CASSFLSGARDGYTF; CDR3 DNA: TGTGCCAGCAGTTTTCTATCAGGGGCGCGTGATGGCTACACCTTC
clone size: .; D gene: TRBD1; J gene: TRBJ2-3; V gene: TRBV29-1; CDR3 protein: CSVEDRGGTDTQYF; CDR3 DNA: TGCAGCGTTGAGGACAGGGGTGGCACAGATACGCAGTATTTT
clone size: .; D gene: .; J gene: TRBJ1-1; V gene: TRBV7-9; CDR3 protein: CASSLGLSTEAFF; CDR3 DNA: TGTGCCAGCAGCTTAGGGTTGAGCACTGAAGCTTTCTTT
clone size: .; D gene: .; J gene: TRBJ2-7; V gene: TRBV7-9; CDR3 protein: CASTLGVYEQYF; CDR3 DNA: TGTGCCAGCACCCTGGGGGTCTACGAGCAGTACTTC
clone size: .; D gene: TRBD1; J gene: TRBJ2-7; V gene: TRBV4-2; CDR3 protein: CASSLGPRDRSSYEQYF; CDR3 DNA: TGTGCCAGCAGCCTAGGACCAAGGGACAGGTCCTCCTACGAGCAGTACTTC
clone size: .; D gene: .; J gene: TRBJ2-6; V gene: TRBV5-8; CDR3 protein: CASILVRTNTPPGANVLTF; CDR3 DNA: TGTGCCAGCATCCTCGTTCGTACCAACACCCCCCCTGGGGCCAACGTCCTGACTTTC
clone size: .; D gene: .; J gene: TRBJ1-1; V gene: TRBV2; CDR3 protein: CASNGASPMNTEAFF; CDR3 DNA: TGTGCCAGCAACGGGGCCTCACCCATGAACACTGAAGCTTTCTTT
clone size: .; D gene: .; J gene: TRBJ2-1; V gene: TRBV7-9; CDR3 protein: CASSLGGHYNEQFF; CDR3 DNA: TGTGCCAGCAGCTTAGGCGGCCATTACAATGAGCAGTTCTTC